The TCR beta chain under discussion was sequenced for a study of CD8 T cells in Susac syndrome. This CDR3 is 15 amino acids long. V was pared by 3 bases and J by 4 bases, with 8 bases of the junction left unmatched. The germline V gene has CDR1 SGHNT and CDR2 YYREEE (reference sequence). The authors sequenced TCR beta from blood CD8+ and CD4+ T cells. FACS enriched CD8+ TEMRA cells, while bulk CD8+ and CD4+ were negatively isolated. This clonotype was found once. The authors reverse transcribed roughly 0.5 to 1 ug RNA with random hexamers. Amplification of TCR beta CDR3 spanned 54 Vbeta and 13 Jbeta via immunoSEQ multiplex PCR. TCRdb passed the immunoSEQ multiplex PCR reads through MiXCR, listing each CDR3 protein once. This table has approximately 70,000 distinct CDR3 sequences, 96% appearing once.

This TCR was recovered from a human donor with multiple sclerosis. The sample was CD4+ T cells from PBMCs. V usage is TRBV5-4 and J usage is TRBJ1-2; 8 nucleotides match TRBD1. In DNA, the CDR3 is TGTGCCAGCAGCTCCGGGACAGGAAGGGGCTATGGCTACACCTTC. It encodes CASSSGTGRGYGYTF.